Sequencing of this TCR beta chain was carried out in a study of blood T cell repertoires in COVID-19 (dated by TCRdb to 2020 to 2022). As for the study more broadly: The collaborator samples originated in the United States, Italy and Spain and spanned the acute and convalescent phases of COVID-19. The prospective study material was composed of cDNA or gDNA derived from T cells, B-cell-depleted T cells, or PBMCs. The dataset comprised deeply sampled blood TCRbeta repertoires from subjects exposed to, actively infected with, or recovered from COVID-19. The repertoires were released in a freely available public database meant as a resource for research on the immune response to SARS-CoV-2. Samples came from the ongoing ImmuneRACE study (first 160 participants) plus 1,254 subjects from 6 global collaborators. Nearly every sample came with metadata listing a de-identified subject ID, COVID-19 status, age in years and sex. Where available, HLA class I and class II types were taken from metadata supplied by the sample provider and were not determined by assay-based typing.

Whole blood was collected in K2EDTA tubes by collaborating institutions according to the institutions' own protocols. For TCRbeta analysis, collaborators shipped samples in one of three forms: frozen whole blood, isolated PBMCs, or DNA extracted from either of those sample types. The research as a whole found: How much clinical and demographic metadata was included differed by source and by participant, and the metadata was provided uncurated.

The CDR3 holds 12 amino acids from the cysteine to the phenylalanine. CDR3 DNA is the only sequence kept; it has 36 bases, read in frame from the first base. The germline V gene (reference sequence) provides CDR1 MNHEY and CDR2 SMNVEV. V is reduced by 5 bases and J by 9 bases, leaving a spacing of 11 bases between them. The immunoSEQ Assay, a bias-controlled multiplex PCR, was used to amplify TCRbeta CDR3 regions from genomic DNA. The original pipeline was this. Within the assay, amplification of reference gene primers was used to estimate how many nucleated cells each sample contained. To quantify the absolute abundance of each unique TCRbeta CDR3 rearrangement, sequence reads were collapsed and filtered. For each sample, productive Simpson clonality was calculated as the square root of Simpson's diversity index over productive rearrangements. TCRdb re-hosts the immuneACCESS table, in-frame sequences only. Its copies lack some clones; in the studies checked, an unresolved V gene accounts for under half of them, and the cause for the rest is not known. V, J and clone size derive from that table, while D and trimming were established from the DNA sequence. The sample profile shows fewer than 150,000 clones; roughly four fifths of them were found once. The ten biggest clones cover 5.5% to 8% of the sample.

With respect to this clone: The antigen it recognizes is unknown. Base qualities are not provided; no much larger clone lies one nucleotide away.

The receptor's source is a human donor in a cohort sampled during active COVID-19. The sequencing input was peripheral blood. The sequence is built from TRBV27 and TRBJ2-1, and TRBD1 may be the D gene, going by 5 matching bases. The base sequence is TGTGCCAGCAGTCCAGGGTATGGTGAGCAGTTCTTC. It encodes CASSPGYGEQFF.